Listed here are 10 T cell receptor beta chains from one sample, sequenced in a study of shared clonotypes between healthy human individuals (dated by TCRdb to 2019 to 2021). To prepare the library, the immunoSEQ multiplex PCR assay was applied. The table was pulled from immuneACCESS by TCRdb, which kept in-frame rearrangements only. Such tables lose some clones; where checked, under half of the loss comes from unresolved V genes, and the rest has no known cause. A total of about 1.9 million clones appear in this sample, about 94% of them only once. The ten largest clonotypes hold roughly 1.7% of the sample. For the CD8 naive samples, CD45RO-negative cells were positively selected for CCR7, yielding a CD45RA+CCR7+ population from which TemRA cells were excluded. Material: naive CD8+ T cells from PBMCs. The cell subset or site label here, explained by the study, means: CD45RA+CCR7+. Receptors originate from a man between 18 and 35 years old in good health. Some clones in this sample may be carry-over from other donors' samples.

V is TRBV11-1 and J is TRBJ2-2; D is uncertain. V was pared by 6 bases and J by 6 bases, with 5 bases between. The CDR3 totals 11 residues. Per the germline V gene, CDR1 is SGHAT and CDR2 is FQDESV (reference sequence). The CDR3: CASSNPGELFF. The DNA for the CDR3 is TGTGCCAGCAGTAATCCCGGGGAGCTGTTTTTT. The complete variable domain, with remaining parts taken from reference TRBV11-1 and TRBJ2-2, reads EAEVAQSPRYKITEKSQAVAFWCDPISGHATLYWYRQILGQGPELLVQFQDESVVDDSQLPKDRFSAERLKGVDSTLKIQPAELGDSAMYLCASSNPGELFFGEGSRLTVL.

CDR3 bases: TGTGCCAGCAGCAATACTAGCGGGGCCTACAATGAGCAGTTCTTC. Translating it yields CASSNTSGAYNEQFF. The chain carries TRBV7-3 and TRBJ2-1; TRBD2 agrees at 10 bases. This CDR3 has 15 residues. Losses at the gene ends were 5 bases for V and 2 bases for J; bases not matched to a gene: 3. Germline loops: CDR1 SGHTA, CDR2 FQGTGA.

V gene TRBV7-6 combines with J gene TRBJ2-7, with 8 positions matching TRBD1. Unmatched junction bases numbered 10, after V lost 1 base and J lost 2 bases. Germline V gene lookup returns CDR1 SGHVS and CDR2 FNYEAQ. The length of the CDR3 is 17 residues. DNA of the CDR3: TGTGCCAGCAGCTTAGATCTGACAGGGGTTCATCCCTACGAGCAGTACTTC. This translates into CASSLDLTGVHPYEQYF.

The chain uses TRBV27 and TRBJ1-2; TRBD1 matches at 7 bases. Unmatched junction bases numbered 18, after V lost 6 bases and J lost 8 bases. Germline V lookup: CDR1 MNHEY, CDR2 SMNVEV (reference sequence). This CDR3 is 16 amino acids long. CDR3 nucleotides: TGTGCCAGCAGCTCTCTCCGGACAGGAGGGGCATGGGGCTACACCTTC. Protein sequence: CASSSLRTGGAWGYTF.

This clone was counted only a few times. This chain uses TRBV4-1 with TRBJ2-7; 7 bases are shared with TRBD1. The J segment lost 2 bases and the V segment lost 1 base, leaving 5 bases of the junction unmatched. Germline-derived CDR1 and CDR2 are MGHRA and YSYEKL. This CDR3 contains 15 residues. The CDR3 reads CASSQVGGPTYEQYF. CDR3 DNA sequence: TGCGCCAGCAGCCAAGTAGGGGGCCCGACCTACGAGCAGTACTTC.

About this clone: Different DNA sequences within this sample yield the same CDR3. The CDR3 spells CAISEGASTDTQYF. For the CDR3, the DNA is TGTGCCATCAGTGAAGGGGCAAGCACAGATACGCAGTATTTT. The chain has TRBV10-3 and TRBJ2-3; D possibly corresponds to TRBD1 (5 bases). Trimming took off 3 bases at V and 0 bases at J, with 7 bases between the two ends. There are 14 residues in the CDR3. In germline, CDR1 is ENHRY, CDR2 SYGVKD.

V is TRBV7-2 and J is TRBJ1-2; D might be TRBD1 (5 bases). Trimming removed 1 base from V and 0 bases from J, with 12 bases in between. CDR1 SGHTA and CDR2 FQGNSA come from the germline V gene. The CDR3 sequence is 16 residues long. CDR3 loop: CASSLGPRAANYGYTF. The CDR3 DNA follows: TGTGCCAGCAGCTTAGGGCCCAGGGCAGCTAACTATGGCTACACCTTC.

The rearrangement links TRBV27 to TRBJ1-3; D not certain. CDR3 size: 17 residues. Deletions cut 6 bases from V and 0 bases from J, with 18 bases between. Per germline, CDR1 MNHEY and CDR2 SMNVEV (reference sequence). CDR3 in amino acids: CASSLLWSTSSGNTIYF. CDR3 nucleotides: TGTGCCAGCAGCCTACTATGGTCAACGAGCTCTGGAAACACCATATATTTT.

The chain uses TRBV7-8 and TRBJ2-7; D is perhaps TRBD1 (5 bases). V lost 4 bases, J lost 2 bases, and 21 bases lay in between. There are 17 residues in the CDR3. From germline, CDR1 is SGHVS and CDR2 FQNEAQ. The CDR3 spells CASSSRGGPDFTYEQYF. CDR3 sequence (DNA): TGTGCCAGCAGCTCAAGGGGCGGCCCCGACTTTACCTACGAGCAGTACTTC. Complete variable domain (other parts from reference TRBV7-8 and TRBJ2-7): GAGVSQSPRYKVAKRGQDVALRCDPISGHVSLFWYQQALGQGPEFLTYFQNEAQLDKSGLPSDRFFAERPEGSVSTLKIQRTQQEDSAVYLCASSSRGGPDFTYEQYFGPGTRLTVT.

The V and J genes are TRBV29-1 and TRBJ2-7; the match to TRBD2 covers 9 bases. Germline CDR1 SQVTM, CDR2 ANQGSEA. With V trimmed by 3 bases and J by 2 bases, 17 bases remained unmatched. CDR3 length equals 18 residues. CDR3 DNA sequence: TGCAGCGTTGAGGATGTAGCGGGAGATTATACGGGGGCCTACGAGCAGTACTTC. Translated, it gives CSVEDVAGDYTGAYEQYF.